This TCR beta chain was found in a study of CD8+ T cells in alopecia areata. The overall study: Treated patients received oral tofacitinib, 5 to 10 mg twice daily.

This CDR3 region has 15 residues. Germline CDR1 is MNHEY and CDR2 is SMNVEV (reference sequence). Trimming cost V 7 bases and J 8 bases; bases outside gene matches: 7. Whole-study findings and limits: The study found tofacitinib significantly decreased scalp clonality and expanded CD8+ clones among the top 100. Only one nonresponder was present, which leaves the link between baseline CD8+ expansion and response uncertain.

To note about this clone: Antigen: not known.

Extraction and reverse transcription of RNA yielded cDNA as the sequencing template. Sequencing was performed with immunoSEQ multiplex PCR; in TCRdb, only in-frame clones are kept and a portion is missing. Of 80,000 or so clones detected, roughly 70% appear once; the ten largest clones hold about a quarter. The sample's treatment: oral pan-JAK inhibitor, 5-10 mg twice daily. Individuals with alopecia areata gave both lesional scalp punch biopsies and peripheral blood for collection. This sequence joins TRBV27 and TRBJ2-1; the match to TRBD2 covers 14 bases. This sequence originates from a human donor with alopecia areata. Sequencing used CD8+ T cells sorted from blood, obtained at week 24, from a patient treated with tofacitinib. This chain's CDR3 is CASTIWGLAGDEQFF. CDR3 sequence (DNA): TGTGCCAGCACAATATGGGGACTAGCGGGAGATGAGCAGTTCTTC.